The clone carrying this TCR beta chain appeared a few times. Its antigen is not identified. TCRdb used MiXCR to reprocess the 5' RACE reads, holding one entry per CDR3 protein. Of 400,000 to 500,000 distinct CDR3 sequences listed, around 18% are singletons. Germline values: CDR1 SGHNT, CDR2 YENEEA. This CDR3 spans 16 amino acids. V was pared by 5 bases and J by 3 bases, with 7 bases of the junction left unmatched. This sample is part of a study of T-cell memory formation after mild COVID-19. Study-wide points: Of the contracting clones, CD4+ ones lay mainly in CM and EM, and CD8+ ones in EMRA. Clones contracting day 15 to 85 were balanced CD4/CD8; later expanders leaned CD4+. Second-wave clones peaking on day 37 lacked confirmed SARS-CoV-2 specificity.

The V gene is TRBV11-3, the J gene TRBJ1-2, with 12 bases that match TRBD1. Sequencing input: PBMCs or a T cell subset sorted from them (not recorded which). The source of this sequence is an adult woman who had mild COVID-19 (a few samples of this study predate the infection). Cell type and time point are not known. The CDR3 protein is CASSLPGDRGHYGYTF. CDR3 DNA: TGTGCCAGCAGCCTACCGGGGGACAGGGGGCACTATGGCTACACCTTC.